The 26 T cell receptor beta chains in this list originate from one sample, sequenced in a study of blood T cell repertoires in COVID-19. Sequencing was performed with immunoSEQ multiplex PCR; in TCRdb, only in-frame clones are kept and a portion is missing. The sample contains 45,000 to 55,000 clones, less than 95% of which appear only once. Material: peripheral blood. Source of these receptors: a human donor in a cohort sampled during active COVID-19.

The CDR3 DNA reads as TGTGCCAGCAGAAGACTAGCGGGAGACTCCTACAATGAGCAGTTCTTC. It specifies CASRRLAGDSYNEQFF. The chain employs TRBV6-4 and TRBJ2-1; 12 positions agree with TRBD2. This CDR3 comprises 16 residues. CDR1 and CDR2 (germline): MRHNA, SNTAGT. V was pared by 6 bases and J by 0 bases, with 3 bases of the junction left unmatched.

V gene TRBV28 combines with J gene TRBJ2-2, with 7 bases identical to TRBD2. V shed 6 bases, J shed 7 bases, and the junction held 14 bases outside the gene matches. Germline V lookup: CDR1 MDHEN, CDR2 SYDVKM. The CDR3 extends over 16 amino acids. As DNA, the CDR3 is TGTGCCAGCAGACCAACCGGGACTATGTATAGCGGGGAGCTGTTTTTT. This translates into CASRPTGTMYSGELFF. The variable domain in full, completed from reference TRBV28 and TRBJ2-2, reads DVKVTQSSRYLVKRTGEKVFLECVQDMDHENMFWYRQDPGLGLRLIYFSYDVKMKEKGDIPEGYSVSREKKERFSLILESASTNQTSMYLCASRPTGTMYSGELFFGEGSRLTVL.

This chain connects TRBV5-1 to TRBJ2-5, with TRBD2 matching 10 bases. V lost 5 bases, J lost 3 bases, and 1 base stayed unmatched. The CDR3 contains 13 residues. Looked up from germline, CDR1 is SGHRS and CDR2 is YFSETQ. CDR3 sequence reads: CASRGLAEETQYF. The CDR3 DNA reads as TGCGCCAGCAGAGGACTAGCGGAAGAGACCCAGTACTTC. Combining the CDR3 with reference TRBV5-1 and TRBJ2-5 gives the whole variable domain KAGVTQTPRYLIKTRGQQVTLSCSPISGHRSVSWYQQTPGQGLQFLFEYFSETQRNKGNFPGRFSGRQFSNSRSEMNVSTLELGDSALYLCASRGLAEETQYFGPGTRLLVL.

V usage is TRBV30 and J usage is TRBJ2-3; D is uncertain. V dropped 6 bases and J dropped 0 bases, with 4 bases sitting between them. This CDR3 comprises 11 residues. Germline CDR1 GTSNPN, CDR2 SVGIG (reference sequence). CDR3 coding DNA: TGTGCCTGTTATAGCACAGATACGCAGTATTTT. Translating it yields CACYSTDTQYF. The complete variable domain, with remaining parts taken from reference TRBV30 and TRBJ2-3, reads SQTIHQWPATLVQPVGSPLSLECTVEGTSNPNLYWYRQAAGRGLQLLFYSVGIGQISSEVPQNLSASRPQDRQFILSSKKLLLSDSGFYLCACYSTDTQYFGPGTRLTVL.

The chain uses TRBV5-4 and TRBJ2-5; D is uncertain. Trimming took 6 bases from V and 1 from J, leaving 10 bases between them. The germline V gene has CDR1 SGHNT and CDR2 YYREEE (reference sequence). The CDR3 consists of 13 residues. In nucleotides, the CDR3 is TGTGCCAGCAAACAGTCGAGCCAAGAGACCCAGTACTTC. Its translation is CASKQSSQETQYF.

The chain uses TRBV7-9 and TRBJ2-7; 9 bases align to TRBD2. J lost 5 bases, V lost 1 base, and 0 bases had no gene match. The CDR3 has 13 amino acids. Germline assignment: CDR1 SEHNR and CDR2 FQNEAQ (reference sequence). CDR3 DNA sequence: TGTGCCAGCAGCTTAGGACTAGCGGACGAGCAGTACTTC. This sequence encodes CASSLGLADEQYF. Using reference TRBV7-9 and TRBJ2-7 for the parts outside the CDR3, the full variable domain is DTGVSQNPRHKITKRGQNVTFRCDPISEHNRLYWYRQTLGQGPEFLTYFQNEAQLEKSRLLSDRFSAERPKGSFSTLEIQRTEQGDSAMYLCASSLGLADEQYFGPGTRLTVT.

The chain couples TRBV11-2 to TRBJ2-1; D gene uncertain. V was cut by 0 bases and J by 9 bases, with 12 bases left in between. The CDR3 loop spans 14 amino acids. The germline V gene encodes CDR1 SGHAT and CDR2 FQNNGV. CDR3 coding DNA: TGTGCCAGCAGCTTAGATCGGAGAGACGGTGAGCAGTTCTTC. It encodes CASSLDRRDGEQFF. The full variable domain, its missing parts supplied by reference TRBV11-2 and TRBJ2-1, is EAGVAQSPRYKIIEKRQSVAFWCNPISGHATLYWYQQILGQGPKLLIQFQNNGVVDDSQLPKDRFSAERLKGVDSTLKIQPAKLEDSAVYLCASSLDRRDGEQFFGPGTRLTVL.

The chain has TRBV7-6 and TRBJ2-5; 8 bases agree with TRBD2. The CDR3 length is 16 residues. V lost 8 bases and J lost 4; bases outside the gene matches: 15. Germline V gives CDR1 SGHVS, CDR2 FNYEAQ. CDR3 sequence (DNA): TGTGCCAGCCACTCGGGGGGGCAGGGTACCTCAGAGACCCAGTACTTC. Translating it yields CASHSGGQGTSETQYF.

This clone was seen a single time. This rearrangement joins TRBV28 to TRBJ2-5; 7 nucleotides agree with TRBD1. This CDR3 has 15 amino acids. Per germline, CDR1 MDHEN and CDR2 SYDVKM. With V trimmed by 8 bases and J by 6 bases, 15 bases remained unmatched. In nucleotides, the CDR3 is TGTGCCAGCGCACTTATTACAGGGGCGGTTAAGACCCAGTACTTC. As protein: CASALITGAVKTQYF.

V and J are TRBV9 and TRBJ2-1; a weak D match, TRBD2 (5 bases). The V end was cut by 0 bases, the J end by 2 bases, with 6 bases between. The germline gives CDR1 SGDLS, CDR2 YYNGEE. The CDR3 has 14 residues. The CDR3 spells CASSVAGAYNEQFF. The CDR3 DNA sequence: TGTGCCAGCAGCGTAGCCGGGGCCTACAATGAGCAGTTCTTC. Supplemented by reference TRBV9 and TRBJ2-1, the full variable domain reads DSGVTQTPKHLITATGQRVTLRCSPRSGDLSVYWYQQSLDQGLQFLIQYYNGEERAKGNILERFSAQQFPDLHSELNLSSLELGDSALYFCASSVAGAYNEQFFGPGTRLTVL.

J is TRBJ1-3 and V is TRBV4-1; D gene unclear. The CDR3 loop spans 16 amino acids. Germline CDR1 MGHRA, CDR2 YSYEKL. V was trimmed by 3 bases and J by 1 base, leaving 13 bases between them. CDR3 loop: CASSHLGSLSGNTIYF. DNA for the CDR3: TGCGCCAGCAGCCACCTAGGGAGTCTATCTGGAAACACCATATATTTT.

This chain joins TRBV5-1 and TRBJ2-7; D possibly corresponds to TRBD1 (6 bases). Trimming removed 4 bases at V and 5 bases at J, with 10 bases between. This CDR3 contains 12 residues. In germline, CDR1 is SGHRS, CDR2 YFSETQ. CDR3 sequence reads: CASSLHRDEQYF. The CDR3 DNA reads as TGCGCCAGCAGCCTCCACAGGGACGAGCAGTACTTC.

The chain links TRBV7-9 to TRBJ2-5; unclear D gene. V lost 3 bases to trimming and J lost 5 bases, with 13 bases between them. Germline V CDR1 and CDR2: SEHNR, FQNEAQ (reference sequence). CDR3 length: 14 residues. The CDR3 nucleotides are TGTGCCAGCAGCTTTGGGCAGCTACCGGAGACCCAGTACTTC. Its translation: CASSFGQLPETQYF.

The chain carries TRBV5-1 and TRBJ2-5, with TRBD2 matching over 7 bases. CDR1 SGHRS and CDR2 YFSETQ come from the germline V gene. The CDR3 runs to 16 residues. V dropped 1 base and J dropped 2; count of bases not matched to a gene: 8. CDR3 sequence: CASSLSPAGKQETQYF. In DNA, the CDR3 is TGCGCCAGCAGCTTGTCACCAGCGGGGAAACAAGAGACCCAGTACTTC.

The chain links TRBV11-2 to TRBJ2-1; possibly TRBD1 for D (6 bases). Per germline, CDR1 SGHAT and CDR2 FQNNGV. With 7 bases removed from V and 3 bases from J, the gap between germline ends came to 16 bases. CDR3 length: 15 residues. The CDR3: CASIQARTVYNEQFF. DNA for the CDR3: TGTGCCAGCATCCAGGCGAGGACAGTCTACAATGAGCAGTTCTTC.

This clone was counted a single time. The CDR3 loop is CASSVTPKGADEQYF. As DNA, the CDR3 is TGTGCCAGCAGCGTAACCCCTAAGGGGGCTGACGAGCAGTACTTC. The chain carries TRBV9 and TRBJ2-7; 7 nucleotides match TRBD1. Germline values: CDR1 SGDLS, CDR2 YYNGEE. With V trimmed by 1 base and J by 5 bases, 9 bases remained unmatched. The CDR3 spans 15 residues.

V gene TRBV11-2 combines with J gene TRBJ2-1; TRBD2 aligns across 13 bases. CDR1 and CDR2 from the germline V gene are SGHAT and FQNNGV. The V segment lost 5 bases and the J segment 4 bases; nucleotides outside the gene matches: 8. The CDR3 totals 17 residues. The CDR3 nucleotides read TGTGCCAGCAGCCCTCGACTAGCGGGAGGACCATACAATGAGCAGTTCTTC. Translating it yields CASSPRLAGGPYNEQFF.

The chain combines TRBV21-1 with TRBJ1-2; the table calls TRBD1, which could not be checked here. TRBV21-1 is deemed a pseudogene. The CDR3 spans 15 residues. CDR3 in amino acids: CASSISWDSNYGYTF. In DNA, the CDR3 is TGTGCCAGCAGCATTTCCTGGGACAGTAACTATGGCTACACCTTC.

The V call is TRBV4-2, the J call TRBJ2-2; TRBD2 agrees at 13 bases. Germline V CDR1 and CDR2: LGHNA, YNFKEQ. The CDR3 totals 19 residues. J lost 5 bases, V lost 3 bases, and 12 bases had no gene match. The CDR3 DNA sequence: TGTGCCAGCAGCCAGGTACTAGCGGGAGGGCCGCGGGGTACCGGGGAGCTGTTTTTT. Amino acid sequence: CASSQVLAGGPRGTGELFF.

This chain joins TRBV5-4 and TRBJ2-5; D gene ambiguous. With 5 bases removed from V and 5 bases from J, the gap between germline ends came to 10 bases. Germline V gives CDR1 SGHNT, CDR2 YYREEE (reference sequence). The CDR3 has 12 amino acids. The chain's CDR3 is CASRGGTETQYF. CDR3 DNA: TGTGCCAGCAGAGGCGGAACGGAGACCCAGTACTTC.

This chain uses TRBV11-2 with TRBJ2-7; TRBD2 matches 9 bases. V was clipped by 5 bases and J by 6 bases; unmatched bases: 5. Germline loops: CDR1 SGHAT, CDR2 FQNNGV. The CDR3 has 13 residues. CDR3 sequence (DNA): TGTGCCAGCAGCCGGACTAGCGTCGCCGAGCAGTACTTC. As protein: CASSRTSVAEQYF.

V usage is TRBV27 and J usage is TRBJ2-7; perhaps TRBD2 as D (5 bases). The germline V gene has CDR1 MNHEY and CDR2 SMNVEV (reference sequence). V lost 0 bases and J 0 bases, leaving 12 bases between the germline ends. The CDR3 runs to 16 residues. CDR3 nucleotide sequence: TGTGCCAGCAGTTTATCGATCCCGGGGAGCTCCTACGAGCAGTACTTC. It is translated as CASSLSIPGSSYEQYF.

The chain couples TRBV27 to TRBJ1-2; D not resolved. V gave up 3 bases and J gave up 8 bases, with 25 bases separating them. Germline V gene lookup returns CDR1 MNHEY and CDR2 SMNVEV (reference sequence). This CDR3 contains 17 residues. DNA for the CDR3: TGTGCCAGCAGTTTCTCGTTCACAGCCCAGGCCCCTATCGGCTACACCTTC. Protein sequence: CASSFSFTAQAPIGYTF.

The V call is TRBV11-2, the J call TRBJ1-4; no clear D gene. This CDR3 comprises 18 residues. The germline gives CDR1 SGHAT, CDR2 FQNNGV. V lost 3 bases and J 5 bases, leaving 22 bases between the germline ends. Here the CDR3 reads CASSFGVWRSVENEKLFF. Written as DNA, the CDR3 is TGTGCCAGCAGCTTCGGGGTGTGGAGGTCTGTGGAGAATGAAAAACTGTTTTTT.

The V and J genes are TRBV19 and TRBJ2-3; tentative D call: TRBD1 (6 bases). The germline V gene has CDR1 LNHDA and CDR2 SQIVND (reference sequence). V lost 6 bases and J lost 3, with 10 bases in between. This CDR3 is built from 13 residues. CDR3 sequence (DNA): TGTGCCAGTAGGAAACAGGGTACAGATACGCAGTATTTT. Translated, it gives CASRKQGTDTQYF.

The chain combines TRBV9 with TRBJ1-1; D ambiguous. The germline CDR1 and CDR2 sequences are SGDLS and YYNGEE. The V end was cut by 0 bases, the J end by 1 base, with 10 bases between. CDR3 length: 15 residues. Here the CDR3 DNA reads TGTGCCAGCAGCGTAGATACTTTGCCGAACACTGAAGCTTTCTTT. It is translated as CASSVDTLPNTEAFF.